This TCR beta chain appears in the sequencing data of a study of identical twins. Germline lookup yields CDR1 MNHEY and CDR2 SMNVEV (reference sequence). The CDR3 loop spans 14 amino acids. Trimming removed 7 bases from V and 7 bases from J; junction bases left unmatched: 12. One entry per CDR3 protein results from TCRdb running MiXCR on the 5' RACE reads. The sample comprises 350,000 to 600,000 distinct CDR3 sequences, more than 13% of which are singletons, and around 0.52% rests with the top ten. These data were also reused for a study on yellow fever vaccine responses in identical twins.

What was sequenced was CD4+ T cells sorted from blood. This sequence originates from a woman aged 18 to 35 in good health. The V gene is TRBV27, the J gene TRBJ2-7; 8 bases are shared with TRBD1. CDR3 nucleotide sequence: TGTGCCAGCACCCTCGGGCAGGGGGCTGGGGAGCAGTACTTC. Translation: CASTLGQGAGEQYF.